This T cell receptor (beta chain) was observed in a study of shared clonotypes between healthy human individuals. Study-level points and caveats: Incomplete sequencing of sorted subsets was indicated by rarefaction despite large depth. Clonotype sharing among the donors was expected to vary with sequencing depth. Researchers found naive subsets generally carried larger estimated richness than memory subsets.

The CDR3 sequence is 16 residues long. The V and J ends lost 3 bases and 3 bases, in that order; junction bases with no gene match: 7. CDR1 and CDR2 (germline): SGHVS, FNYEAQ. Every immunoSEQ plate was one replicate of a subset's evenly spread DNA. TCRdb's copy holds only in-frame clones and misses some; the assay was immunoSEQ multiplex PCR. The repertoire consists of 2 million to 2.5 million clones, with under 97% occurring once and the leading ten covering approximately 0.13%. A remark on this clone: Its antigen is still unknown.

This sequence originates from a man younger than 30 in good health. The chain links TRBV7-6 to TRBJ2-5; the match to TRBD2 covers 10 bases. Sequences were obtained from naive CD4+ T cells sorted from blood. As for subset: CD45RA+ positively selected. The CDR3 DNA reads as TGTGCCAGCAGCTTCAAGCGGGGGGGGATTAAAGAGACCCAGTACTTC. Translation gives CASSFKRGGIKETQYF.